Sequencing of this T cell receptor beta chain was carried out in a study of blood T cells in healthy people across ages. This clonotype came up a few times. Trimming removed 2 bases at V and 2 bases at J, with 21 bases between. Germline V CDR1 and CDR2: SGHAT, FQNNGV. This CDR3 spans 18 amino acids. Using a J-beta primer mix together with a sample-barcoded 5' primer, a second PCR was run for roughly 6 to 11 cycles. TCRdb fed the 5' RACE reads into MiXCR, producing one record per CDR3 protein. The sample lists some 850,000 distinct CDR3 sequences; around 24% were seen once. This same sample was also part of a study on T cells of mothers and their children. As that report states: In cDNA synthesis, all of the extracted RNA was used at roughly 1.5 ug per 15 ul.

The sample comprised blood. The TCR was taken from a boy younger than 18 in good health. This chain joins TRBV11-2 and TRBJ2-5; D possibly corresponds to TRBD1 (6 bases). In DNA, the CDR3 is TGTGCCAGCAGCTTATCCCTTTATGGGGGCGTCGGGCAAGAGACCCAGTACTTC. Amino acids: CASSLSLYGGVGQETQYF.